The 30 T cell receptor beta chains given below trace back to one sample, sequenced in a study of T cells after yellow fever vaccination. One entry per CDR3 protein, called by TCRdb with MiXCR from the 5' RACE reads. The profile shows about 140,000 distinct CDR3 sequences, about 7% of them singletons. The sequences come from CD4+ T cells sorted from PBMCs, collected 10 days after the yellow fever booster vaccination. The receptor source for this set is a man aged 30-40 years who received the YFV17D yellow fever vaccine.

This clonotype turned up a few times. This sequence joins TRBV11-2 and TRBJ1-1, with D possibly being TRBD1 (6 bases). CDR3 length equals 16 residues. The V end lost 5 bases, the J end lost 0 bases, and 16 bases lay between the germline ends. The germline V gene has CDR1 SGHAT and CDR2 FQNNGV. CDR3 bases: TGTGCCAGCAGCCCCACCTGGGGGGCAGTGAACACTGAAGCTTTCTTT. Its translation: CASSPTWGAVNTEAFF.

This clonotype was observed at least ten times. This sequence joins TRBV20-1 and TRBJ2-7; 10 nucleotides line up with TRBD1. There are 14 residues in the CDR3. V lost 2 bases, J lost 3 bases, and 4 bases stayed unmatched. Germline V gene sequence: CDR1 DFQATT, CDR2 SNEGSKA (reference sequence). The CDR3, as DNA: TGCAGTGCTAGATTGGACAGGGGGAACTACGAGCAGTACTTC. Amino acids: CSARLDRGNYEQYF.

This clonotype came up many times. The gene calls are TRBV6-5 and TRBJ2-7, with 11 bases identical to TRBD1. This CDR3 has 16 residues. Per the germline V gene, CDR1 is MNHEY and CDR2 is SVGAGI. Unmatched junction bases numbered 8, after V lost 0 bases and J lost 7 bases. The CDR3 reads CASSYSTGQGVREQYF. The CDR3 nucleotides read TGTGCCAGCAGTTACTCGACGGGACAGGGGGTGAGGGAGCAGTACTTC.

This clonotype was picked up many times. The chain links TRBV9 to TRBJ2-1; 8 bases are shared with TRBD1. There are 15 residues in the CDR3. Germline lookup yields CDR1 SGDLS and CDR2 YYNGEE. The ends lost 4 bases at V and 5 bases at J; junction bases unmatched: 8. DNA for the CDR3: TGTGCCAGCAGCCTAGGACAGGGATCCCACAATGAGCAGTTCTTC. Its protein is CASSLGQGSHNEQFF.

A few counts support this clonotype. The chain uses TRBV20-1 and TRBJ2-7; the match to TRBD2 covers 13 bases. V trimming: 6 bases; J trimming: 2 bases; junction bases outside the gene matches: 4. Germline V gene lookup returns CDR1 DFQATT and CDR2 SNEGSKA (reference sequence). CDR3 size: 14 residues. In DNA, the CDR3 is TGCAGTGCGGGGACTAGCGGGAATACCTACGAGCAGTACTTC. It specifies CSAGTSGNTYEQYF.

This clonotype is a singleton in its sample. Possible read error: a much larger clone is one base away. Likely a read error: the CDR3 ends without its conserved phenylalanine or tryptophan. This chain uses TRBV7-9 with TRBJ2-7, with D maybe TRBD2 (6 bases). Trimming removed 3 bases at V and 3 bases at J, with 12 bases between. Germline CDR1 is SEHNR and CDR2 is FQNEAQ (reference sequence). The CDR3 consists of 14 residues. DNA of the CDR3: TGTGCCAGCAGCTTGGAGGGAGTCCGCTACGAGCAGTACTCC. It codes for CASSLEGVRYEQYS.

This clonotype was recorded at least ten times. The CDR3 DNA follows: TGTGCCAGCAGCTCGAAAGGACATTTCGCGAACACCGGGGAGCTGTTTTTT. The encoded protein is CASSSKGHFANTGELFF. The genes are TRBV7-9 and TRBJ2-2; D might be TRBD1 (5 bases). Trimming took off 4 bases at V and 0 bases at J, with 15 bases between the two ends. There are 17 residues in the CDR3. Germline V gene sequence: CDR1 SEHNR, CDR2 FQNEAQ (reference sequence).

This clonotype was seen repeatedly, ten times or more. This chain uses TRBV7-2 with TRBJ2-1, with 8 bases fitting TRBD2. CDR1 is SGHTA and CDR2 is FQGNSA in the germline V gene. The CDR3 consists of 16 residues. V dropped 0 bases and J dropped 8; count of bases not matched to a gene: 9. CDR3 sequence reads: CASSLAGGVAGYEQFF. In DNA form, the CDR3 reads TGTGCCAGCAGCTTAGCGGGGGGGGTAGCGGGGTATGAGCAGTTCTTC.

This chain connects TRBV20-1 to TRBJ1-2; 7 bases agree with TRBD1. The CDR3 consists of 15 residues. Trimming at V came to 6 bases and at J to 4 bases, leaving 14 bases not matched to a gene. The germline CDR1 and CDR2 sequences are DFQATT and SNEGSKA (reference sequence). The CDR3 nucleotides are TGCAGTGCGGACAGGATTTCGGCGGAGCTCTATGGCTACACCTTC. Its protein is CSADRISAELYGYTF.

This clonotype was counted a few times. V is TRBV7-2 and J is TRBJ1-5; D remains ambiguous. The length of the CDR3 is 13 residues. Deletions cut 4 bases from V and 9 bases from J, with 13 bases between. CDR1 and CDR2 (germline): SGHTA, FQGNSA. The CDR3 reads CASSSSGVGPQHF. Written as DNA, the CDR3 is TGTGCCAGCAGCTCTTCCGGCGTTGGGCCCCAGCATTTT. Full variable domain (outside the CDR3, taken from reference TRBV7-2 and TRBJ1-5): GAGVSQSPSNKVTEKGKDVELRCDPISGHTALYWYRQSLGQGLEFLIYFQGNSAPDKSGLPSDRFSAERTGGSVSTLTIQRTQQEDSAVYLCASSSSGVGPQHFGDGTRLSIL.

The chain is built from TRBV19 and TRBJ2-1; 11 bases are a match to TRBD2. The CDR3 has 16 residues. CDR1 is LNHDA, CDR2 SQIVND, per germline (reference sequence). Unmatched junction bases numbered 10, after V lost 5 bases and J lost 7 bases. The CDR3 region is CASSASSGRMRNEQFF. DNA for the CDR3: TGTGCCAGTAGTGCGTCTAGCGGGAGGATGAGAAATGAGCAGTTCTTC.

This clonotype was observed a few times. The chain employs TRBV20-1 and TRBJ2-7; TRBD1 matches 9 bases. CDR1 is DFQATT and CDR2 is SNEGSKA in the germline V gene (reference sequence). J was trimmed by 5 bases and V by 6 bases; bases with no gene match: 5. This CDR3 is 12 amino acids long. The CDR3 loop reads CSAQQGAHEQYF. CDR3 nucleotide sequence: TGCAGTGCCCAACAGGGGGCCCACGAGCAGTACTTC.

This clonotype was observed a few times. The CDR3 DNA follows: TGCAGTGCACAAGGGACTAGCCCTTACACCGGGGAGCTGTTTTTT. Translating gives CSAQGTSPYTGELFF. The rearrangement joins TRBV20-1 to TRBJ2-2, with TRBD2 identical over 9 bases. The CDR3 is made up of 15 amino acids. V trimming: 6 bases; J trimming: 3 bases; junction bases outside the gene matches: 8. Germline loops: CDR1 DFQATT, CDR2 SNEGSKA (reference sequence).

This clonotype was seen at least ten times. The CDR3 loop reads CASSLGQPDGEAFF. The CDR3 DNA reads TGCGCCAGCAGCTTGGGACAGCCTGACGGTGAAGCTTTCTTT. The chain couples TRBV5-1 to TRBJ1-1; D is possibly TRBD1 (5 bases). The CDR3 extends over 14 amino acids. The V gene's germline CDR1 is SGHRS and CDR2 YFSETQ. Deletions cut 0 bases from V and 7 bases from J, with 13 bases between.

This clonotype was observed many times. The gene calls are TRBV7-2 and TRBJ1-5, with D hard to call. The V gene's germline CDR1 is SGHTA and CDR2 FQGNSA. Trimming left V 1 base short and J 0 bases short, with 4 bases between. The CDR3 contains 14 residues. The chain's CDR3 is CASSLGYSNQPQHF. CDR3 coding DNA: TGTGCCAGCAGCTTAGGTTATAGCAATCAGCCCCAGCATTTT.

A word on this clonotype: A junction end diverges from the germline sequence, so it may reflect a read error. DNA of the CDR3: TGCTGTGCTTTCCCCTTCTCGGGAGTTGGGGGGACAGATACGCAGTATTTT. It codes for CCAFPFSGVGGTDTQYF. The chain has TRBV20-1 and TRBJ2-3; possibly TRBD2 for D (6 bases). The germline gives CDR1 DFQATT, CDR2 SNEGSKA (reference sequence). The CDR3 is 17 residues long.

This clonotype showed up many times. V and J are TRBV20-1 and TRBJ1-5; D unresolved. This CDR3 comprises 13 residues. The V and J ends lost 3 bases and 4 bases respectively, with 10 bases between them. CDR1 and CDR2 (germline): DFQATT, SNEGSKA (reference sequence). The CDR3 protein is CSASRAVNQPQHF. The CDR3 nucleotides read TGCAGTGCTAGCCGGGCAGTAAATCAGCCCCAGCATTTT.

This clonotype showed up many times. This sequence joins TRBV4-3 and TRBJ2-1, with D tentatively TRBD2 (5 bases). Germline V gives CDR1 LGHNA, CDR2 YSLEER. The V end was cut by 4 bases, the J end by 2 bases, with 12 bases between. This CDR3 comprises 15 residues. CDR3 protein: CASSLGRTPYNEQFF. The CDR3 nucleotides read TGCGCCAGCAGCCTAGGGAGAACCCCCTACAATGAGCAGTTCTTC.

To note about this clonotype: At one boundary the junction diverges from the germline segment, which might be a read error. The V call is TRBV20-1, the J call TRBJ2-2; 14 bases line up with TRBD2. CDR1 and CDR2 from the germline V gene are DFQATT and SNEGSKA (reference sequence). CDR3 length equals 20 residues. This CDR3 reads CCARESGRAGLAGAAGELFF. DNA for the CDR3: TGCTGTGCTAGAGAGTCGGGCAGGGCGGGACTAGCGGGAGCTGCCGGGGAGCTGTTTTTT.

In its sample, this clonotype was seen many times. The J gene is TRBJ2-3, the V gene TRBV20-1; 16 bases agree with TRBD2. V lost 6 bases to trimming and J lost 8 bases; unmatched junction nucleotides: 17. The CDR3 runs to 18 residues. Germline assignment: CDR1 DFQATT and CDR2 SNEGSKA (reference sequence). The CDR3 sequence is CSATTTGLAGGLSSTQYF. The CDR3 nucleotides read TGCAGTGCCACAACCACGGGACTAGCGGGAGGGCTCTCGAGTACGCAGTATTTT.

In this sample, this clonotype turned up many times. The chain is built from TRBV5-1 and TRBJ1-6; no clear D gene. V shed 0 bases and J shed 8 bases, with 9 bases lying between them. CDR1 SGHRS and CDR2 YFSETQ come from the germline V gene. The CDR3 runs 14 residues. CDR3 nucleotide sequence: TGCGCCAGCAGCTTGGCCAGCTACTATTCACCCCTCCACTTT. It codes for CASSLASYYSPLHF.

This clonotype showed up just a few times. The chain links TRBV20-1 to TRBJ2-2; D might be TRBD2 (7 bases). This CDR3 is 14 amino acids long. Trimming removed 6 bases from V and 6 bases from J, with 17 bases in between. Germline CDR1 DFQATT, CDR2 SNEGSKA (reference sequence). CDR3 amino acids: CSAPEGGLSGELFF. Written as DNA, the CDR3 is TGCAGTGCCCCTGAGGGGGGGTTATCCGGGGAGCTGTTTTTT.

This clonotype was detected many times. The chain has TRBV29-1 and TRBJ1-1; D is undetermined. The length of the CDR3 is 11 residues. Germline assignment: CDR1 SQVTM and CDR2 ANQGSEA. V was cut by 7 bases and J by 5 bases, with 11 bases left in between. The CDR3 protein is CSAHAGTEAFF. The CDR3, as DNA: TGCAGCGCCCACGCTGGGACTGAAGCTTTCTTT.

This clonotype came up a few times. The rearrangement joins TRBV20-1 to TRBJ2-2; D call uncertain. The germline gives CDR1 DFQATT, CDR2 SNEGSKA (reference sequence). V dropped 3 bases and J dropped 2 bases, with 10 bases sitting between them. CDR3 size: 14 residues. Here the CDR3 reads CSASPQSNTGELFF. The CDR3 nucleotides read TGCAGTGCTAGTCCGCAATCTAACACCGGGGAGCTGTTTTTT.

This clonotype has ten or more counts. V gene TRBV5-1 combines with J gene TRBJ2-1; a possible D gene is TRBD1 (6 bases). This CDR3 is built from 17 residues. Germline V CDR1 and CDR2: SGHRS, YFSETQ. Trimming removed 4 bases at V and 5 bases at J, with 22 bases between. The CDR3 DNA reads TGCGCCAGCAGCCGGGCGACTCTGGGGGCCACCCACAATGAGCAGTTCTTC. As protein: CASSRATLGATHNEQFF.

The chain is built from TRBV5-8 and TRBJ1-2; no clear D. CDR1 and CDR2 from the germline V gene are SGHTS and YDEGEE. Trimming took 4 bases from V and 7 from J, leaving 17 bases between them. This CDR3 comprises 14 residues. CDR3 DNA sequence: TGTGCCAGCAGCGTGACCCCCGGATCGGTTGGCTACACCTTC. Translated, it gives CASSVTPGSVGYTF.

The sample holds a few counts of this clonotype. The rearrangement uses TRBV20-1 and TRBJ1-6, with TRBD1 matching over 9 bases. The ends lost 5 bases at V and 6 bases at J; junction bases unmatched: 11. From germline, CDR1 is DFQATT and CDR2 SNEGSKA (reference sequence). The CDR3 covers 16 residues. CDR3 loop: CSAYSGTGLGNSPLHF. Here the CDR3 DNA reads TGCAGTGCTTACTCCGGGACAGGGCTGGGTAATTCACCCCTCCACTTT.

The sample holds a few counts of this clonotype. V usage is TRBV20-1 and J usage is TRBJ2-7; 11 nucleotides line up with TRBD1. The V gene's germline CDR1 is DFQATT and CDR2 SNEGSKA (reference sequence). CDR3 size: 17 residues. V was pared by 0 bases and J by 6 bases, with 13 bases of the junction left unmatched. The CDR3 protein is CSARDGQGAPFTAEQYF. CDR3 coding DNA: TGCAGTGCTAGAGACGGACAGGGGGCCCCCTTCACTGCCGAGCAGTACTTC.

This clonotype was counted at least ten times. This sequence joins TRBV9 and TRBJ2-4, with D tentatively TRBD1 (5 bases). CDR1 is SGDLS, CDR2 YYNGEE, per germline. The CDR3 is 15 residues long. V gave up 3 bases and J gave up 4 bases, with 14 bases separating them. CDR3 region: CASSAGQGPKNIQYF. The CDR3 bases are TGTGCCAGCAGCGCCGGGCAGGGCCCAAAAAACATTCAGTACTTC.

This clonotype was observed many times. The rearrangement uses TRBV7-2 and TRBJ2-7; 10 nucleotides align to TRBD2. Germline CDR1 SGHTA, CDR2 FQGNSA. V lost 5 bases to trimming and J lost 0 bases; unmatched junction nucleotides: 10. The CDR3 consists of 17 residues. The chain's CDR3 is CASSPRGASGSSYEQYF. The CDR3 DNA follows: TGTGCCAGCAGCCCCAGGGGGGCTAGCGGGAGCTCCTACGAGCAGTACTTC.